This record concerns one TCR beta chain sequence. CDR3 length: 16 amino acids. The V gene's germline CDR1 is KGHSH and CDR2 LQKENI. Unmatched junction bases numbered 9, after V lost 4 bases and J lost 4 bases. Original analysis: Estimation of nucleated cell counts relied on the amplification of reference gene primers. Repertoires were generated with immunoSEQ multiplex PCR, while TCRdb's copy carries only in-frame clones and drops some. V, J and clone size reflect that table, while D and trimming were determined from the DNA. The sample includes about 81,000 clones, about 89% of them seen just once. This specimen comes from a study of blood T cell repertoires in COVID-19. The wider study: Researchers got acute and convalescent COVID-19 samples from the United States, Italy and Spain. The analysed material was cDNA or gDNA that came from T cells, B-cell-depleted T cells, or PBMCs.

This clonotype originated in a man aged 65 to 79 with active or convalescent COVID-19. The V and J genes are TRBV18 and TRBJ2-1, with 8 bases fitting TRBD1. The specimen was peripheral blood. In DNA form, the CDR3 reads TGTGCCAGCTCACTTCGTCAGGGGGCGAGTTACAATGAGCAGTTCTTC. Its protein product is CASSLRQGASYNEQFF. The variable domain in full, completed from reference TRBV18 and TRBJ2-1, reads NAGVMQNPRHLVRRRGQEARLRCSPMKGHSHVYWYRQLPEEGLKFMVYLQKENIIDESGMPKERFSAEFPKEGPSILRIQQVVRGDSAAYFCASSLRQGASYNEQFFGPGTRLTVL.